The following is a TCR beta chain sequence with its context. Its antigen is as yet unknown. It was healthy bone marrow donors who served as donors. Nominally healthy donors were sampled, though unrecorded immune exposures were likely. This record comes from a study of cytomegalovirus exposure and HLA in healthy donors. Overall study findings and caveats: Reports indicate that TCR beta sequences accurately predicted the HLA-A and HLA-B alleles of most subjects. One variant, a missense change in DCLRE1C, was linked in a later analysis to TCR beta V- and J-gene trimming.

The study ran its PCR with 60 Vbeta and 13 Jbeta primers. The table came from immunoSEQ multiplex PCR; TCRdb's copy has only in-frame clones and leaves some out. This table holds some 130,000 clones, over 60% found once. CDR1 SGHTA and CDR2 FQGNSA come from the germline V gene. CDR3 length equals 15 residues. The V and J ends lost 1 base and 4 bases respectively, with 10 bases between them. The chain has TRBV7-2 and TRBJ1-4; D gene unclear. Input material: PBMCs. This clonotype was sampled from a middle-aged man in good health and CMV-seronegative. CDR3 coding DNA: TGTGCCAGCAGCTTAGGAATGACTTTTAATGAAAAACTGTTTTTT. It translates to CASSLGMTFNEKLFF.